A single sample gave rise to the 22 T cell receptor beta chains below, sequenced in a study of patients and donors after allogeneic stem cell transplantation. TCRdb ran MiXCR on the RT-PCR reads and lists one entry per CDR3 protein. The data hold about 76,000 distinct CDR3 sequences, with around 27% observed a single time. Sequences were obtained from blood, either unsorted or a sorted T cell fraction (not recorded which). The receptors stem from a human donor who was either an allogeneic HSCT recipient or a stem cell or donor lymphocyte infusion donor (not recorded which). It is not recorded whose cells these are; they may come from a transplant donor.

This chain connects TRBV10-3 to TRBJ2-3; 7 nucleotides match TRBD2. Losses at the gene ends were 3 bases for V and 1 base for J; bases not matched to a gene: 4. Germline CDR1 reads ENHRY; CDR2 reads SYGVKD. This CDR3 is built from 15 residues. The CDR3 DNA reads as TGTGCCATCAGTGATGTGCTAGCGGGCACAGATACGCAGTATTTT. It translates to CAISDVLAGTDTQYF.

This clonotype occurred a few times. The rearrangement links TRBV6-5 to TRBJ1-1, with no clear D. Germline values: CDR1 MNHEY, CDR2 SVGAGI. The CDR3 runs to 13 residues. V lost 5 bases and J lost 3, with 10 bases in between. The CDR3 spells CASSQWGYTEAFF. The DNA of the CDR3 is TGTGCCAGCAGTCAATGGGGATACACTGAAGCTTTCTTT.

The J gene is TRBJ1-1, the V gene TRBV3-1; the D is unclear. With 3 bases removed from V and 0 bases from J, the gap between germline ends came to 14 bases. The CDR3 is made up of 16 amino acids. Germline CDR1 and CDR2: LGHDT and YNNKEL (reference sequence). CDR3 coding DNA: TGTGCCAGCAGCCATCAGAAAGGACTGCTGAACACTGAAGCTTTCTTT. Amino acids: CASSHQKGLLNTEAFF. The complete variable domain, with remaining parts taken from reference TRBV3-1 and TRBJ1-1, reads DTAVSQTPKYLVTQMGNDKSIKCEQNLGHDTMYWYKQDSKKFLKIMFSYNNKELIINETVPNRFSPKSPDKAHLNLHINSLELGDSAVYFCASSHQKGLLNTEAFFGQGTRLTVV.

This clonotype was seen more than once but under ten times. The rearrangement uses TRBV6-6 and TRBJ2-5; 8 nucleotides align to TRBD1. The V segment lost 6 bases and the J segment 1 base; nucleotides outside the gene matches: 7. The V gene's germline CDR1 is MNHNY and CDR2 SVGAGI (reference sequence). The CDR3 runs 15 residues. The CDR3 is CASRSPQGVQETQYF. The CDR3 DNA sequence: TGTGCCAGCAGATCCCCACAGGGGGTCCAAGAGACCCAGTACTTC.

This clonotype turned up a few times. The genes are TRBV7-8 and TRBJ2-1, with 12 positions matching TRBD2. CDR1 and CDR2 from the germline V gene are SGHVS and FQNEAQ. Trimming removed 1 base from V and 12 bases from J; junction bases left unmatched: 7. This CDR3 is built from 15 residues. The CDR3 is CASSLGLAGVGGQFF. CDR3 nucleotides: TGTGCCAGCAGCTTAGGACTAGCGGGGGTAGGCGGGCAGTTCTTC. The complete variable domain, with remaining parts taken from reference TRBV7-8 and TRBJ2-1, reads GAGVSQSPRYKVAKRGQDVALRCDPISGHVSLFWYQQALGQGPEFLTYFQNEAQLDKSGLPSDRFFAERPEGSVSTLKIQRTQQEDSAVYLCASSLGLAGVGGQFFGPGTRLTVL.

This clonotype was recorded a few times. The chain uses TRBV5-1 and TRBJ2-7; no clear D gene. Trimming took off 2 bases at V and 6 bases at J, with 9 bases between the two ends. CDR1 SGHRS and CDR2 YFSETQ come from the germline V gene. The CDR3 is made up of 12 amino acids. This chain's CDR3 is CASSLDRLEQYF. Here the CDR3 DNA reads TGCGCCAGCAGCTTAGATAGGCTCGAGCAGTACTTC.

The chain couples TRBV7-2 to TRBJ2-5; D not resolved. V lost 4 bases, J lost 5 bases, and 11 bases lay in between. The CDR3 covers 13 residues. Germline V gives CDR1 SGHTA, CDR2 FQGNSA. CDR3 region: CASSSDWVETQYF. The CDR3 DNA reads TGTGCCAGCAGCTCCGATTGGGTGGAGACCCAGTACTTC.

The J gene is TRBJ2-5, the V gene TRBV5-1; D not resolved. The CDR3 is 13 residues long. The germline V gene has CDR1 SGHRS and CDR2 YFSETQ. V lost 1 base and J 2 bases, leaving 6 bases between the germline ends. The CDR3 sequence: CASSLFPQETQYF. The CDR3, as DNA: TGCGCCAGCAGCTTGTTTCCTCAAGAGACCCAGTACTTC.

The chain couples TRBV12-3 or TRBV12-4 to TRBJ2-1; the match to TRBD2 covers 9 bases. V was pared by 6 bases and J by 3 bases, with 6 bases of the junction left unmatched. The CDR3 runs to 15 residues. The CDR3 here is CASSYSGSGYNEQFF. For the CDR3, the DNA is TGTGCCAGCAGCTATAGCGGGAGCGGCTACAATGAGCAGTTCTTC.

The chain links TRBV4-1 to TRBJ2-1, with D tentatively TRBD2 (7 bases). The CDR3 consists of 16 residues. CDR1 and CDR2 (germline): MGHRA, YSYEKL. Trimming pared 4 bases from V and 2 bases from J, leaving 15 bases between. As DNA, the CDR3 is TGCGCCAGCAGCCCGGTGGGGCGGGGGCCCTACAATGAGCAGTTCTTC. It codes for CASSPVGRGPYNEQFF.

This rearrangement joins TRBV9 to TRBJ2-3; D is possibly TRBD2 (5 bases). The V end was cut by 0 bases, the J end by 9 bases, with 20 bases between. The CDR3 totals 16 residues. The germline V gene encodes CDR1 SGDLS and CDR2 YYNGEE. Here the CDR3 reads CASSVGFGGPGQTQYF. CDR3 nucleotide sequence: TGTGCCAGCAGCGTAGGGTTCGGAGGACCGGGCCAAACGCAGTATTTT.

This clonotype was recorded at least ten times. The J gene is TRBJ1-4, the V gene TRBV5-1, with D possibly matching TRBD1 (5 bases). V lost 0 bases and J lost 6, with 9 bases in between. Germline-derived CDR1 and CDR2 are SGHRS and YFSETQ. CDR3 length: 14 amino acids. CDR3 sequence: CASSLGQGHEKLFF. CDR3 nucleotide sequence: TGCGCCAGCAGCTTGGGCCAGGGTCATGAAAAACTGTTTTTT.

The chain couples TRBV6-5 to TRBJ1-1, with no clear D. In germline, CDR1 is MNHEY, CDR2 SVGAGI. V was cut by 0 bases and J by 4 bases, with 15 bases left in between. The CDR3 covers 16 residues. The CDR3 DNA reads TGTGCCAGCAGTTACTCGATAGCTTCCCCAGGCACTGAAGCTTTCTTT. Protein product: CASSYSIASPGTEAFF.

This clonotype has a handful of counts. The gene calls are TRBV12-3 or TRBV12-4 and TRBJ2-5; D is uncertain. Trimming removed 3 bases at V and 4 bases at J, with 12 bases between. The CDR3 has 14 amino acids. The CDR3 loop reads CASSFWVWRETQYF. CDR3 nucleotides: TGTGCCAGCAGTTTCTGGGTGTGGAGAGAGACCCAGTACTTC.

This clonotype has a count of ten or more. This rearrangement joins TRBV7-2 to TRBJ2-1, with 10 bases matching TRBD2. V shed 5 bases, J shed 2 bases, and the junction held 6 bases outside the gene matches. From germline, CDR1 is SGHTA and CDR2 FQGNSA. This CDR3 region has 16 residues. Here the CDR3 DNA reads TGTGCCAGCAGCCTCTGGACTAGCGGAACCTACAATGAGCAGTTCTTC. Residues: CASSLWTSGTYNEQFF.

The J gene is TRBJ1-5, the V gene TRBV25-1; a weak D match, TRBD1 (6 bases). V dropped 3 bases and J dropped 7 bases, with 16 bases sitting between them. Germline CDR1 MGHDK, CDR2 SYGVNS. The CDR3 extends over 15 amino acids. The CDR3 loop reads CASSDSSGGGQPQHF. DNA for the CDR3: TGTGCCAGCAGTGATTCTTCCGGGGGCGGACAGCCCCAGCATTTT.

This clonotype has just a few counts. The CDR3 nucleotides are TGTGCCATCAGGGGACAGGGGGCCTTGAACACTGAAGCTTTCTTT. This encodes CAIRGQGALNTEAFF. The rearrangement links TRBV10-3 to TRBJ1-1, with 12 bases aligning to TRBD1. The CDR3 is 15 residues long. V dropped 6 bases and J dropped 0; count of bases not matched to a gene: 2. The germline CDR1 and CDR2 sequences are ENHRY and SYGVKD.

The chain has TRBV7-9 and TRBJ2-7; 8 bases are a match to TRBD1. V shed 5 bases, J shed 2 bases, and the junction held 2 bases outside the gene matches. Germline V gene data show CDR1 as SEHNR and CDR2 as FQNEAQ (reference sequence). CDR3 length: 13 residues. Written as DNA, the CDR3 is TGTGCCAGCAGCCGGGACAGGACCTACGAGCAGTACTTC. Its translation is CASSRDRTYEQYF.

This chain joins TRBV7-9 and TRBJ2-1, with 7 bases that match TRBD2. Trimming took 3 bases from V and 2 from J; bases not matched to a gene: 4. The germline gives CDR1 SEHNR, CDR2 FQNEAQ (reference sequence). The CDR3 is made up of 15 amino acids. The CDR3 bases are TGTGCCAGCAGCTTGGTGGCGGGAGCCTACAATGAGCAGTTCTTC. Translation: CASSLVAGAYNEQFF.

This clonotype has only a few counts. This chain connects TRBV7-9 to TRBJ2-5; TRBD2 aligns across 13 bases. This CDR3 has 19 amino acids. CDR1 SEHNR and CDR2 FQNEAQ come from the germline V gene (reference sequence). The J segment lost 5 bases and the V segment lost 4 bases, leaving 16 bases of the junction unmatched. The CDR3 bases are TGTGCCAGCAGCTCACCCGAAGACAAACTAGCGGGAGGGTCCGAGACCCAGTACTTC. Translating gives CASSSPEDKLAGGSETQYF. Filled out from reference TRBV7-9 and TRBJ2-5, the complete variable domain reads DTGVSQNPRHKITKRGQNVTFRCDPISEHNRLYWYRQTLGQGPEFLTYFQNEAQLEKSRLLSDRFSAERPKGSFSTLEIQRTEQGDSAMYLCASSSPEDKLAGGSETQYFGPGTRLLVL.

This clonotype occurred many times. The V and J genes are TRBV20-1 and TRBJ1-2; D is ambiguous. The CDR3 runs 13 residues. V lost 3 bases and J 8 bases, leaving 16 bases between the germline ends. In germline, CDR1 is DFQATT, CDR2 SNEGSKA (reference sequence). The CDR3 DNA follows: TGCAGTGCTAGCGGTGACCTGGGAGGAGGCTACACCTTC. This translates into CSASGDLGGGYTF.

The chain recombines TRBV30 with TRBJ1-1; D is uncertain. The germline V gene encodes CDR1 GTSNPN and CDR2 SVGIG (reference sequence). Trimming shortened V by 0 bases and J by 4 bases, and 12 bases separated the two germline ends. CDR3 length equals 14 residues. The CDR3 nucleotides read TGTGCCTGGAGTGTAAGTTCGTCGAGCACTGAAGCTTTCTTT. Translation: CAWSVSSSSTEAFF.